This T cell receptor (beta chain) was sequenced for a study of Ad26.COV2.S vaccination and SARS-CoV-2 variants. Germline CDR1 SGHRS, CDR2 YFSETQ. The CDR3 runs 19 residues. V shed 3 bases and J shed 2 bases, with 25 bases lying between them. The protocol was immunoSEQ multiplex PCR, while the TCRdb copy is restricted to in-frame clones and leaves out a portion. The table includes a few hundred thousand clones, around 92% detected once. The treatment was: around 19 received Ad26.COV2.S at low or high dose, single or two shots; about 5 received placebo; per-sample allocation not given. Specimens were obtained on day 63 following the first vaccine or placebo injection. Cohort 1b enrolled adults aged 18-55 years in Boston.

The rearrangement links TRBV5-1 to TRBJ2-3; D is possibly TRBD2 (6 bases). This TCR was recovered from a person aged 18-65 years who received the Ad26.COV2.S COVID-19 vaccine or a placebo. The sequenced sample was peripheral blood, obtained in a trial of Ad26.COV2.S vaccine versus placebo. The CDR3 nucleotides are TGCGCCAGCAGCTCGCCGCCTTTCCGGGGCGGACTAAACACAGATACGCAGTATTTT. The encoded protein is CASSSPPFRGGLNTDTQYF. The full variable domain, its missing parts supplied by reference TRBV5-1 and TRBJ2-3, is KAGVTQTPRYLIKTRGQQVTLSCSPISGHRSVSWYQQTPGQGLQFLFEYFSETQRNKGNFPGRFSGRQFSNSRSEMNVSTLELGDSALYLCASSSPPFRGGLNTDTQYFGPGTRLTVL.